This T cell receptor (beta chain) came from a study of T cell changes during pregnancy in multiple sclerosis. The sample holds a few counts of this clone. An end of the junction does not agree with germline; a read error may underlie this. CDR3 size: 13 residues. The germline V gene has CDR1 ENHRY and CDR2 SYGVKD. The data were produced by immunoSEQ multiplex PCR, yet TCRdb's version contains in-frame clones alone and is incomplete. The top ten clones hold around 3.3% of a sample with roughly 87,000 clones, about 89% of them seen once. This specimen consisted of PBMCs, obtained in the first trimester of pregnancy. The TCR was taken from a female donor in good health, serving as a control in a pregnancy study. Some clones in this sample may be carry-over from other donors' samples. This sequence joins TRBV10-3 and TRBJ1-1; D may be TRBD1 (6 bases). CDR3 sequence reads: CAISELAYSGAFF. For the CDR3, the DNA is TGTGCCATCAGTGAGCTAGCTTACTCAGGGGCCTTTTTT.